Only one count was recorded for the clone carrying this T cell receptor (beta chain). The CDR3 has 15 amino acids. V was clipped by 4 bases and J by 3 bases, with 15 bases between them. The germline V gene has CDR1 SGHAT and CDR2 FQNNGV. Data came from immunoSEQ multiplex PCR; TCRdb stores just in-frame clones and leaves some out. The sample lists roughly 76,000 clones; more than 85% were seen once. This record belongs to a study of PD-L1 blockade in urothelial cancer. As for the study in general: When patients started atezolizumab around 2014, it was given at 1,200 mg intravenously every 3 weeks. A median blood sample held approximately 140,000 T cells and more than 80,000 unique TCRs.

Time point noted: peripheral blood 6 weeks after treatment start. The input for sequencing was PBMCs, taken around atezolizumab (anti-PD-L1) treatment. The receptor comes from a woman older than 75 with urothelial cancer. This chain joins TRBV11-2 and TRBJ1-1; maybe TRBD1 (6 bases). Here the CDR3 reads CASSSYVGGDTEAFF. The CDR3 coding sequence is TGTGCCAGCAGCTCGTACGTTGGGGGCGACACTGAAGCTTTCTTT.